This TCR beta chain emerged from a study of shared clonotypes between healthy human individuals. Study outcomes and limitations: Some clonotypes were shared by all four sorted-subset donors, while others were not shared. The non-shared ones had lower generation probabilities than the shared ones. Across a handful of donors, naive CD4 shared approximately 4.5%, naive CD8 over 3%, memory CD4 2% to 2.5%, memory CD8 over 0.3%.

Several immunoSEQ plates received, in even portions, the genomic DNA of each subset. The repertoire was sequenced with immunoSEQ multiplex PCR; TCRdb's copy has only in-frame clones and lacks some. The profile covers some 600,000 clones, with roughly 96% appearing a single time and approximately 0.1% taken by the ten largest. Trimming cost V 6 bases and J 5 bases; bases outside gene matches: 15. The germline V gene encodes CDR1 MDHEN and CDR2 SYDVKM. The CDR3 extends over 17 amino acids. Points on this clone: The antigen remains undetermined.

CD8 cells classed as naive were CD45RO-negative and positively selected for CCR7, excluding terminally differentiated effector memory CD45RA+ cells. Recent vaccinations or acute infections were absent in the healthy HIV-negative adult donors. The sample consisted of naive CD8+ T cells sorted from blood. The sequence derives from a woman in her thirties in good health. The chain has TRBV28 and TRBJ1-4, with TRBD1 matching over 7 bases. As DNA, the CDR3 is TGTGCCAGCAGCCCCCTCCTTGGGAGGGGGCGAAATGAAAAACTGTTTTTT. It encodes CASSPLLGRGRNEKLFF.